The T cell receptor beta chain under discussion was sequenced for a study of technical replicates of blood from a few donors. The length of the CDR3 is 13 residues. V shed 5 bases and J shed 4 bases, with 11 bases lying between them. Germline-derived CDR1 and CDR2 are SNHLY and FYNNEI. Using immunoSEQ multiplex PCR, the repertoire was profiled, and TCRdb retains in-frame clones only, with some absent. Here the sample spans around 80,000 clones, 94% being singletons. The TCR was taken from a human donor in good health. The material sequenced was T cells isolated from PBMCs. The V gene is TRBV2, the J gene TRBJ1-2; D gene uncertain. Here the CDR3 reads CASSPGGSYGYTF. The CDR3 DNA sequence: TGTGCCAGCAGTCCCGGAGGATCCTATGGCTACACCTTC.